This TCR beta chain was identified during a study of radiotherapy plus CTLA-4 blockade in lung cancer. At the level of the study: For 18% of patients, objective responses occurred, and approximately 30% had disease control.

Repertoires were generated with immunoSEQ multiplex PCR, while TCRdb's copy carries only in-frame clones and drops some. The table includes roughly 39,000 clones, about 80% detected once. Chemo-refractory metastatic non-small-cell lung cancer patients were treated with focal radiation plus CTLA-4 blockade with ipilimumab. Material: peripheral blood, obtained from a patient treated with radiotherapy plus ipilimumab. The sequence came from a human donor with non-small cell lung cancer who had stable disease on radiotherapy plus ipilimumab.

The CDR3 DNA reads TGTGCCAGCAGCTTGGGCAGGTACACTGAAGCTTTCTTT. Translation: CASSLGRYTEAFF. V gene TRBV5-8 combines with J gene TRBJ1-1; D gene unclear. Germline V lookup: CDR1 SGHTS, CDR2 YDEGEE. Trimming took off 0 bases at V and 3 bases at J, with 6 bases between the two ends. The CDR3 is 13 residues long.